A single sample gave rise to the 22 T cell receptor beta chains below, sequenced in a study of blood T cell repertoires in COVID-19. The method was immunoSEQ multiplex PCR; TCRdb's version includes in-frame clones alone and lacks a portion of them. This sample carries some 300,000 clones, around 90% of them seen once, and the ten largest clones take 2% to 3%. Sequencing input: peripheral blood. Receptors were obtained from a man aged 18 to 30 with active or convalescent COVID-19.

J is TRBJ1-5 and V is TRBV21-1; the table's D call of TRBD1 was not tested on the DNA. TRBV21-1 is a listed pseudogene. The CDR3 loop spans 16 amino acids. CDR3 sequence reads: CASSNPTGPNNQPQHF. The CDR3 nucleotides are TGTGCCAGCAGCAACCCGACAGGCCCAAATAATCAGCCCCAGCATTTT.

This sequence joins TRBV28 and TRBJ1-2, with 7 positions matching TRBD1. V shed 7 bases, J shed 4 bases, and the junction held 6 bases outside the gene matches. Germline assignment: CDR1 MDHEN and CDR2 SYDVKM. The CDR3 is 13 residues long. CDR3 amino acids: CASTSGTVYGYTF. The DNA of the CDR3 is TGTGCCAGCACCTCCGGGACAGTCTATGGCTACACCTTC.

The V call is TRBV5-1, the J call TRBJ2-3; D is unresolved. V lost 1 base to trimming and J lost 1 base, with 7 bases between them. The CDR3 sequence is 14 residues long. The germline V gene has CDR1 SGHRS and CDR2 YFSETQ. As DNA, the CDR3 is TGCGCCAGCAGCTTGACAATCGGCACAGATACGCAGTATTTT. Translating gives CASSLTIGTDTQYF.

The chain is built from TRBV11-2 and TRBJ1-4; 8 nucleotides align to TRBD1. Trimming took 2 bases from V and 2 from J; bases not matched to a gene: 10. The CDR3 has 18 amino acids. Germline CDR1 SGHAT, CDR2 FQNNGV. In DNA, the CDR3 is TGTGCCAGCAGCTTAAGAGGACAGGGTGGGAAGACTAATGAAAAACTGTTTTTT. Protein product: CASSLRGQGGKTNEKLFF.

Written as DNA, the CDR3 is TGTGCCAGCAGCCAAGTCCGGGGGGGGAGAGAGACCCAGTACTTC. Translating gives CASSQVRGGRETQYF. The chain has TRBV14 and TRBJ2-5, with 8 bases aligning to TRBD2. This CDR3 contains 15 residues. V shed 1 base and J 4 bases; nucleotides not matched to a gene: 5. CDR1 is SGHDN and CDR2 is FVKESK in the germline V gene.

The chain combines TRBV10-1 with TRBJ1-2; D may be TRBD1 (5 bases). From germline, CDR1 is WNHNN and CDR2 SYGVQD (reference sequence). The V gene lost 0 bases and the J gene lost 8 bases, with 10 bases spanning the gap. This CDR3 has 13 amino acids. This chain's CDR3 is CASSESPGQGYTF. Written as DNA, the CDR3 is TGCGCCAGCAGTGAGTCGCCAGGGCAAGGCTACACCTTC.

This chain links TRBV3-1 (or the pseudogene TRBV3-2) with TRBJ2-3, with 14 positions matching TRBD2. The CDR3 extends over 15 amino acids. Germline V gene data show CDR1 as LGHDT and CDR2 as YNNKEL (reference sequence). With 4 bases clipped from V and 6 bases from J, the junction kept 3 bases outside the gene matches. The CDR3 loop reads CASSPWTSGGDTQYF. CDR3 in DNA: TGTGCCAGCAGCCCTTGGACTAGCGGGGGGGATACGCAGTATTTT.

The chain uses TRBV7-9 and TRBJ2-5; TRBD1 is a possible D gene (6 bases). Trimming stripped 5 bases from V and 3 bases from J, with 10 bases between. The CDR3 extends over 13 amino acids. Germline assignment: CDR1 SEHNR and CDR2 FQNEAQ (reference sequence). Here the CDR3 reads CASSRAGEETQYF. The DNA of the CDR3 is TGTGCCAGCAGCCGGGCAGGGGAAGAGACCCAGTACTTC.

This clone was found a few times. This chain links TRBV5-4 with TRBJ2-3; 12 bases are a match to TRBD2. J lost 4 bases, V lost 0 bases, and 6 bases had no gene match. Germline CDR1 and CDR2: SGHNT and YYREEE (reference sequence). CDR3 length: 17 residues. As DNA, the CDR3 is TGTGCCAGCAGCTTGGAATGGGCTAGCGGGAGGGCAGATACGCAGTATTTT. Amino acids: CASSLEWASGRADTQYF. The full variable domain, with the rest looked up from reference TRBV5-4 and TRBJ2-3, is ETGVTQSPTHLIKTRGQQVTLRCSSQSGHNTVSWYQQALGQGPQFIFQYYREEENGRGNFPPRFSGLQFPNYSSELNVNALELDDSALYLCASSLEWASGRADTQYFGPGTRLTVL.

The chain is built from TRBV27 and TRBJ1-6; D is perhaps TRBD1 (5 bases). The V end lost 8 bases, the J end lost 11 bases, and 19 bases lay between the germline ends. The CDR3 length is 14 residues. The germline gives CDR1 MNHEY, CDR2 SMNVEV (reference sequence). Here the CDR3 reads CASSPGLGGAPLHF. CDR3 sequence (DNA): TGTGCCAGCTCCCCCGGACTCGGAGGGGCACCCCTCCACTTT.

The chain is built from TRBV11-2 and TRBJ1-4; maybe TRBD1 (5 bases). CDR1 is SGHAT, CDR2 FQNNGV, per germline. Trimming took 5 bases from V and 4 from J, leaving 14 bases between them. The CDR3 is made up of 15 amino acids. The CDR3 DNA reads TGTGCCAGCAGCCAAGGGAGGGGAAGTAATGAAAAACTGTTTTTT. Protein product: CASSQGRGSNEKLFF.

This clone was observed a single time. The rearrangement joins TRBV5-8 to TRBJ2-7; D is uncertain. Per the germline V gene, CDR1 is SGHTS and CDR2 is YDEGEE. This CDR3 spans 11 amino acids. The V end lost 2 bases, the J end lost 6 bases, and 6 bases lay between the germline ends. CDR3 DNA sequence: TGTGCCAGCAGCTTTGCTACCGAGCAGTACTTC. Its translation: CASSFATEQYF. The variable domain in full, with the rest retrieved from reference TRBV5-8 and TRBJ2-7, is EAGVTQSPTHLIKTRGQQATLRCSPISGHTSVYWYQQALGLGLQFLLWYDEGEERNRGNFPPRFSGRQFPNYSSELNVNALELEDSALYLCASSFATEQYFGPGTRLTVT.

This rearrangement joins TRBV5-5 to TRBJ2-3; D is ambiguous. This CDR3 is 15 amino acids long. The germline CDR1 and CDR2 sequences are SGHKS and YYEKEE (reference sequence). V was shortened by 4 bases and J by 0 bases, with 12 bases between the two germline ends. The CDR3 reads CASSGPKQSTDTQYF. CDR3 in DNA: TGTGCCAGCAGCGGGCCGAAGCAAAGCACAGATACGCAGTATTTT.

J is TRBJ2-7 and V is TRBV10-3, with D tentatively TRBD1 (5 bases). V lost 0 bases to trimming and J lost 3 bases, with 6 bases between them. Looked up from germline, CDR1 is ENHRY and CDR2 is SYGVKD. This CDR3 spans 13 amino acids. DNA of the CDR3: TGTGCCATCAGTGAGTCGACAGACTACGAGCAGTACTTC. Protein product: CAISESTDYEQYF.

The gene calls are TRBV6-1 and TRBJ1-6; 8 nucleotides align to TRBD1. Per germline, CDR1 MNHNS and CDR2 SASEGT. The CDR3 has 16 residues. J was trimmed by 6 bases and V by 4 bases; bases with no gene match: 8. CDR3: CASSGQSTGGNSPLHF. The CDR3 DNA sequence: TGTGCCAGCAGTGGCCAAAGTACAGGGGGTAATTCACCCCTCCACTTT.

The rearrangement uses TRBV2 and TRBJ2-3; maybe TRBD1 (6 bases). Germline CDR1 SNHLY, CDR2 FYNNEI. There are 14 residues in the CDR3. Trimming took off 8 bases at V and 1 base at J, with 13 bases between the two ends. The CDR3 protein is CASLENRGTDTQYF. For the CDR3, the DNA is TGTGCCAGCCTCGAGAACAGGGGCACAGATACGCAGTATTTT.

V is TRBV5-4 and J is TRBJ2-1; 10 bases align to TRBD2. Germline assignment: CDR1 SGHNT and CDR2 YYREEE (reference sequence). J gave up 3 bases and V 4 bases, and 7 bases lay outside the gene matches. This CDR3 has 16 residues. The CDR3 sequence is CASSVAGGKIYNEQFF. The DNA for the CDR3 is TGTGCCAGCAGCGTAGCGGGAGGCAAGATCTACAATGAGCAGTTCTTC.

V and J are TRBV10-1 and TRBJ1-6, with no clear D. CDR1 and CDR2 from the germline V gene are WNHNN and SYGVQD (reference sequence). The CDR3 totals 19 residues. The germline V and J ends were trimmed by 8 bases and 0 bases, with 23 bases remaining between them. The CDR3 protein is CASYQRADYPLSYNSPLHF. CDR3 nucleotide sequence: TGCGCCAGCTATCAAAGGGCAGACTATCCCCTCTCCTATAATTCACCCCTCCACTTT.

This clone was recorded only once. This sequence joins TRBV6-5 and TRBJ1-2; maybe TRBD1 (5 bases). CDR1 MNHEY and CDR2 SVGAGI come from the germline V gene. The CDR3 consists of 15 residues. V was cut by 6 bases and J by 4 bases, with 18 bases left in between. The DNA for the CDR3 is TGTGCCAGCAGGACGGGACTAACAGAAATCTATGGCTACACCTTC. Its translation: CASRTGLTEIYGYTF.

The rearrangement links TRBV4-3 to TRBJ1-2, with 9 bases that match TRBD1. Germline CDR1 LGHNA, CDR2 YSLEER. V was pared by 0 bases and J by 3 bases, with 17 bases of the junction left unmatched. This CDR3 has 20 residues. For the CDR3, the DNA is TGCGCCAGCAGCCAAGATTACGGACAGGGGACGAACCCCCCGGACTATGGCTACACCTTC. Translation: CASSQDYGQGTNPPDYGYTF.

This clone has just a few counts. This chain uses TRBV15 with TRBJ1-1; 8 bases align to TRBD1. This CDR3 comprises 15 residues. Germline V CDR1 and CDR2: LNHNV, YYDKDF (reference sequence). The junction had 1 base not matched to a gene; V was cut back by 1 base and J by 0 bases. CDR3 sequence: CATSRAGGMNTEAFF. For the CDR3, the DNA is TGTGCCACCAGCAGAGCAGGGGGCATGAACACTGAAGCTTTCTTT. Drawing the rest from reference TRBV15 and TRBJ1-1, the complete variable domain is DAMVIQNPRYQVTQFGKPVTLSCSQTLNHNVMYWYQQKSSQAPKLLFHYYDKDFNNEADTPDNFQSRRPNTSFCFLDIRSPGLGDTAMYLCATSRAGGMNTEAFFGQGTRLTVV.

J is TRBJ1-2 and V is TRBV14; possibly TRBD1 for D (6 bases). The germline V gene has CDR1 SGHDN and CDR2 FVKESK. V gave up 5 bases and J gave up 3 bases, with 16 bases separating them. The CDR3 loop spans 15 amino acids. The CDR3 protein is CASSAYRDGYYGYTF. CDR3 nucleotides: TGTGCCAGCAGCGCATACAGGGACGGTTACTATGGCTACACCTTC.